Sequencing of this T cell receptor beta chain was carried out in a study of graft-versus-host responses after intestinal transplantation. The protocol was immunoSEQ multiplex PCR, while the TCRdb copy is restricted to in-frame clones and leaves out a portion. The table shows under 75,000 clones, with about 89% occurring only once. Whole-study findings and limits: In patients with graft-donor T cell macrochimerism, allograft graft-versus-host to host-versus-graft clonal ratios were high. There was an association between peak levels of circulating GvH clones and early post-transplant HvG declines. In recipient marrow, GvH clones were found, and some appeared first in ileum or blood.

Investigators treated the graft tissue so that it released intraepithelial and lamina propria lymphocytes. Concerning this clone: Antigen: not known.

Germline loops: CDR1 MNHNS, CDR2 SASEGT. The CDR3 sequence is 15 residues long. V was cut by 5 bases and J by 5 bases, with 17 bases left in between. The chain uses TRBV6-1 and TRBJ2-3; the D gene is possibly TRBD2 (7 bases). The receptor comes from a human patient who received an intestinal transplant, so some T cells may come from the graft donor. The source was ileum tissue, collected about 350 days after transplant. In DNA, the CDR3 is TGTGCCAGCAGTAGGGGGGGGGCCGGAATAGATACGCAGTATTTT. Amino acids: CASSRGGAGIDTQYF.